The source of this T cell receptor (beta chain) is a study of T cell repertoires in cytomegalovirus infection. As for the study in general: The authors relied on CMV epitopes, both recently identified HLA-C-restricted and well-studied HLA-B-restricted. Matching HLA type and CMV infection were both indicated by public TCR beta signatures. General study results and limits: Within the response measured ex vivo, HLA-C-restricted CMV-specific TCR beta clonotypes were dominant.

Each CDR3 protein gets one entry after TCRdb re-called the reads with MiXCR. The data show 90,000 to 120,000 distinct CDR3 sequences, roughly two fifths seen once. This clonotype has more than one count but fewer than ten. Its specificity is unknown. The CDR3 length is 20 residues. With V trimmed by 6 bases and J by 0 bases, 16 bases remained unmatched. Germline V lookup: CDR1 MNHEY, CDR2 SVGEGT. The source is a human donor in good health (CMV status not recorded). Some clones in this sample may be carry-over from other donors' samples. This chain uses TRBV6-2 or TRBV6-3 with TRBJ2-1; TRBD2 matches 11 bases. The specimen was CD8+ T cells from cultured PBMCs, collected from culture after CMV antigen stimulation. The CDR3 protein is CASSSPKLGSGGASYNEQFF. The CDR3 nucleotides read TGTGCCAGCAGCTCCCCTAAGCTAGGTAGCGGGGGGGCCTCCTACAATGAGCAGTTCTTC.